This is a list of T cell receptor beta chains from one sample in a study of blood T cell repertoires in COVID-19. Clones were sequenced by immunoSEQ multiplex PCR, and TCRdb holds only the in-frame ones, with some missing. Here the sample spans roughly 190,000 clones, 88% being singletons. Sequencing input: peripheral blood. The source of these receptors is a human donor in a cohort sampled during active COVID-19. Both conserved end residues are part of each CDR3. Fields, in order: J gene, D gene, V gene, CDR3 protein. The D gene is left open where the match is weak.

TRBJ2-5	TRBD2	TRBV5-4	CASSSAGDPQETQYF
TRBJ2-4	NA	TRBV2	CASSDSGYEYF
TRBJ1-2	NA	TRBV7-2	CASSTAAHYGYTF
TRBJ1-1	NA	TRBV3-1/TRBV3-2	CASSHPLTGKVMNTEAFF
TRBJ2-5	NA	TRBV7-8	CASSLVLGQQETQYF
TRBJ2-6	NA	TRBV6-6	CASSPSGLNSGANVLTF
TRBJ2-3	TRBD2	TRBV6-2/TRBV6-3	CASSYGVTSGNTDTQYF
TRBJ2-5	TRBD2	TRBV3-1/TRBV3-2	CASSHHPVPEREGYTIRKETQYF
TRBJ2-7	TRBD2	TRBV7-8	CASTRLAGGYEQYF
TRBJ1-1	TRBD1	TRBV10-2	CASRWGQGSNTEAFF
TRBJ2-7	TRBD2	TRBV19	CASSPRTSGTYEQYF
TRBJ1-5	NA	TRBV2	CASSLGLSGQPQHF
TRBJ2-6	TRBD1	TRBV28	CASSPGTGGSGANVLTF
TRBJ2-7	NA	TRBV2	CASSTTYEQYF
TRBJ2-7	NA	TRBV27	CASRGFSYEQYF
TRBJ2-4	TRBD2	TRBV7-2	CASSPGLGQNIQYF
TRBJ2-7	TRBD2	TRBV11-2	CASSLGREGSEQYF
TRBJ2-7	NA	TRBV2	CASSGAGVPYEQYF
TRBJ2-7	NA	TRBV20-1	CSALNNYEQYF
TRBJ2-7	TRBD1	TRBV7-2	CASSLGQGLSSYEQYF
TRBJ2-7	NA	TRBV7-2	CASSLTRGEQYF
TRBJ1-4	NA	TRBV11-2	CASSLLGKLGGKLFF
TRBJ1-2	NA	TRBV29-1	CSVEKRQTTNYGYTF
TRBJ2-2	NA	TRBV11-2	CASSPLGRGAGELFF
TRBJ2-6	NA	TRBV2	CASTKDSHAGANVLTF